The 21 T cell receptor beta chains below were found in one sample sequenced in a study of blood T cell repertoires in COVID-19. The table came from immunoSEQ multiplex PCR; TCRdb's copy has only in-frame clones and leaves some out. This sample has approximately 220,000 clones, with 70% to 85% found just once. Sequencing was done on a sample of PBMCs or T cells enriched from blood (not recorded which). These receptors were collected from a woman in her forties with acute COVID-19.

The J gene is TRBJ2-7, the V gene TRBV23-1; 8 nucleotides match TRBD2. TRBV23-1 is designated an ORF whose function remains uncertain. The V and J ends lost 0 bases and 2 bases, in that order; junction bases with no gene match: 3. The CDR3 loop spans 15 amino acids. The CDR3 DNA follows: TGCGCCAGCAGTCAATCAGAGCGGGGGACCTACGAGCAGTACTTC. It translates to CASSQSERGTYEQYF.

CDR3 bases: TGTGCCACCAGCAGAGACCCCCTTCAGCCCCAGCATTTT. This codes for CATSRDPLQPQHF. The chain uses TRBV15 and TRBJ1-5; D is unresolved. From germline, CDR1 is LNHNV and CDR2 YYDKDF (reference sequence). V was shortened by 0 bases and J by 6 bases, with 6 bases between the two germline ends. The CDR3 covers 13 residues.

This sequence joins TRBV5-1 and TRBJ2-2, with 8 bases matching TRBD1. CDR1 SGHRS and CDR2 YFSETQ come from the germline V gene. This CDR3 is built from 16 residues. V shed 5 bases and J 7 bases; nucleotides not matched to a gene: 13. CDR3 sequence reads: CASSSPPGGSNGELFF. In DNA, the CDR3 is TGCGCCAGCAGTTCCCCTCCAGGGGGCAGCAACGGGGAGCTGTTTTTT.

This rearrangement joins TRBV19 to TRBJ2-7; D possibly corresponds to TRBD2 (5 bases). The V gene's germline CDR1 is LNHDA and CDR2 SQIVND (reference sequence). The CDR3 consists of 15 residues. V was trimmed by 6 bases and J by 0 bases, leaving 15 bases between them. CDR3 protein: CASSPSGLGSYEQYF. The CDR3 coding sequence is TGTGCCAGTAGCCCCAGCGGTCTAGGCTCCTACGAGCAGTACTTC.

This clone showed up just a few times. The chain carries TRBV10-2 and TRBJ2-1; the match to TRBD2 covers 8 bases. Germline values: CDR1 WSHSY, CDR2 SAAADI. Trimming at V came to 5 bases and at J to 9 bases, leaving 9 bases not matched to a gene. The CDR3 extends over 14 amino acids. CDR3 residues: CASSHGLASAEQFF. CDR3 in DNA: TGCGCCAGCAGTCACGGACTAGCTTCGGCTGAGCAGTTCTTC.

The chain couples TRBV11-3 to TRBJ2-3, with a possible D match to TRBD1 (6 bases). This CDR3 comprises 13 residues. From germline, CDR1 is SGHNT and CDR2 YENEEA. Trimming pared 8 bases from V and 4 bases from J, leaving 13 bases between. The CDR3 region is CASSRGGPDTQYF. CDR3 bases: TGTGCCAGCTCTCGAGGGGGTCCAGATACGCAGTATTTT.

The chain recombines TRBV5-1 with TRBJ2-7; TRBD1 agrees at 10 bases. CDR3 length equals 15 residues. V lost 4 bases, J lost 0 bases, and 4 bases stayed unmatched. CDR1 is SGHRS, CDR2 YFSETQ, per germline. This CDR3 is CASSGGTGVSYEQYF. DNA for the CDR3: TGCGCCAGCAGCGGGGGGACAGGGGTCTCCTACGAGCAGTACTTC.

The rearrangement uses TRBV28 and TRBJ2-2; 8 bases map to TRBD2. CDR3 size: 14 residues. Germline-derived CDR1 and CDR2 are MDHEN and SYDVKM. V lost 6 bases and J lost 7; bases outside the gene matches: 7. The CDR3 protein is CASRVAGFFGELFF. The CDR3 nucleotides read TGTGCCAGCAGGGTAGCGGGGTTTTTCGGGGAGCTGTTTTTT.

The chain joins TRBV15 to TRBJ2-3; the match to TRBD2 covers 9 bases. The V segment lost 4 bases and the J segment 3 bases; nucleotides outside the gene matches: 5. The CDR3 sequence is 15 residues long. The V gene's germline CDR1 is LNHNV and CDR2 YYDKDF (reference sequence). The chain's CDR3 is CATSNRLADTDTQYF. The CDR3 bases are TGTGCCACCAGCAATAGACTAGCGGATACAGATACGCAGTATTTT. The variable domain in full, with the rest retrieved from reference TRBV15 and TRBJ2-3, is DAMVIQNPRYQVTQFGKPVTLSCSQTLNHNVMYWYQQKSSQAPKLLFHYYDKDFNNEADTPDNFQSRRPNTSFCFLDIRSPGLGDTAMYLCATSNRLADTDTQYFGPGTRLTVL.

The CDR3 is CASSWKSGTGLYEQYF. In nucleotides, the CDR3 is TGTGCCAGCAGCTGGAAATCGGGGACAGGGCTTTACGAGCAGTACTTC. This chain links TRBV5-4 with TRBJ2-7; TRBD1 matches at 9 bases. The junction had 11 bases not matched to a gene; V was cut back by 3 bases and J by 4 bases. This CDR3 comprises 16 residues. Germline lookup yields CDR1 SGHNT and CDR2 YYREEE (reference sequence).

This clone has only a few counts. This chain links TRBV2 with TRBJ1-6; D uncertain. Germline V gene sequence: CDR1 SNHLY, CDR2 FYNNEI. Deletions cut 2 bases from V and 8 bases from J, with 4 bases between. The CDR3 spans 12 residues. The CDR3 bases are TGTGCCAGCAGTGAACAGGATTCACCCCTCCACTTT. Translated: CASSEQDSPLHF.

CDR3 bases: TGTGCCAGCAGCTTGGGCCAGGGGATATCGTATGGCTACACCTTC. It codes for CASSLGQGISYGYTF. This chain uses TRBV5-4 with TRBJ1-2, with a possible D match to TRBD1 (6 bases). V shed 0 bases and J shed 5 bases, with 14 bases lying between them. CDR1 and CDR2 from the germline V gene are SGHNT and YYREEE (reference sequence). The CDR3 is made up of 15 amino acids.

This chain links TRBV4-3 with TRBJ1-3; D remains unclear. The V gene's germline CDR1 is LGHNA and CDR2 YSLEER. There are 12 residues in the CDR3. V dropped 0 bases and J dropped 8 bases, with 5 bases sitting between them. The CDR3 loop is CASSQELHTIYF. CDR3 nucleotide sequence: TGCGCCAGCAGCCAAGAACTCCACACCATATATTTT.

The rearrangement joins TRBV4-2 to TRBJ2-1; D perhaps matches TRBD2 (6 bases). The V end was cut by 4 bases, the J end by 2 bases, with 15 bases between. From germline, CDR1 is LGHNA and CDR2 YNFKEQ. This CDR3 region has 16 residues. CDR3 DNA: TGTGCCAGCAGCCTCATGACGACTAGTACCTACAATGAGCAGTTCTTC. It encodes CASSLMTTSTYNEQFF.

This sequence joins TRBV6-2 or TRBV6-3 and TRBJ1-2; a possible D gene is TRBD1 (5 bases). The V end lost 1 base, the J end lost 2 bases, and 8 bases lay between the germline ends. Germline assignment: CDR1 MNHEY and CDR2 SVGEGT. The CDR3 runs to 14 residues. CDR3 loop: CASSYWRGNYGYTF. CDR3 bases: TGTGCCAGCAGTTACTGGAGGGGCAACTATGGCTACACCTTC.

V gene TRBV11-1 combines with J gene TRBJ1-2; 7 bases match TRBD1. The CDR3 contains 15 residues. Germline V CDR1 and CDR2: SGHAT, FQDESV (reference sequence). Germline trimming cut 4 bases from V and 4 bases from J; bases unmatched to any gene: 9. The CDR3 is CASSSDTDRVYGYTF. The CDR3 nucleotides are TGTGCCAGCAGCTCCGACACCGACAGGGTCTATGGCTACACCTTC. Looking up the rest from reference TRBV11-1 and TRBJ1-2 gives the full variable domain: EAEVAQSPRYKITEKSQAVAFWCDPISGHATLYWYRQILGQGPELLVQFQDESVVDDSQLPKDRFSAERLKGVDSTLKIQPAELGDSAMYLCASSSDTDRVYGYTFGSGTRLTVV.

The genes are TRBV2 and TRBJ1-2; D might be TRBD1 (6 bases). CDR3 size: 12 residues. In germline, CDR1 is SNHLY, CDR2 FYNNEI. V was cut by 9 bases and J by 3 bases, with 11 bases left in between. The CDR3 DNA is TGTGCCAGTCGGGGGGCCGACTATGGCTACACCTTC. This sequence encodes CASRGADYGYTF.

The chain couples TRBV7-9 to TRBJ2-7, with TRBD1 matching 7 bases. The CDR3 runs to 14 residues. CDR1 and CDR2 from the germline V gene are SEHNR and FQNEAQ (reference sequence). After removal of 5 bases from V and 5 bases from J, the junction contained 9 bases not matched to a gene. The CDR3 coding sequence is TGTGCCAGCAGCCCAAGGGACAGACGGGACGAGCAGTACTTC. This gives the protein CASSPRDRRDEQYF.

This chain links TRBV2 with TRBJ2-7; the D is unclear. V was trimmed by 8 bases and J by 0 bases, leaving 11 bases between them. Germline CDR1 SNHLY, CDR2 FYNNEI. CDR3 length: 13 residues. The CDR3 reads CASVGWSSYEQYF. CDR3 DNA: TGTGCCAGCGTCGGGTGGAGCTCCTACGAGCAGTACTTC.

V is TRBV5-1 and J is TRBJ2-7, with D unclear. Germline CDR1 and CDR2: SGHRS and YFSETQ. This CDR3 region has 14 residues. V lost 8 bases to trimming and J lost 2 bases, with 17 bases between them. This CDR3 is CASFDPRSPYEQYF. CDR3 DNA sequence: TGCGCCAGTTTCGATCCCAGGTCGCCCTACGAGCAGTACTTC.

CDR3 sequence (DNA): TGTGCCACCAGTGACAGACTAGCGGGGGGCACAGATACGCAGTATTTT. Its translation is CATSDRLAGGTDTQYF. The chain is built from TRBV24-1 and TRBJ2-3, with TRBD2 matching 12 bases. V shed 4 bases, J shed 1 base, and the junction held 2 bases outside the gene matches. Germline V gene lookup returns CDR1 KGHDR and CDR2 SFDVKD. The CDR3 length is 16 residues.